This T cell receptor (beta chain) was recovered during a study of cytomegalovirus exposure and HLA in healthy donors. Researchers ran the PCR with 60 Vbeta and 13 Jbeta primers. The repertoire was sequenced with immunoSEQ multiplex PCR; TCRdb's copy has only in-frame clones and lacks some. The table shows 210,000 or so clones, with approximately 84% occurring only once. J gave up 5 bases and V 3 bases, and 7 bases lay outside the gene matches. The CDR3 loop spans 16 amino acids. Germline assignment: CDR1 SGHVS and CDR2 FQNEAQ. This clone was picked up one time. The receptor was isolated from a woman aged 40 to 50 in good health and CMV-seronegative. Specimen: PBMCs. The J gene is TRBJ2-5, the V gene TRBV7-8, with 12 bases lining up with TRBD1. In DNA form, the CDR3 reads TGTGCCAGCAGCTTCGCCGGGACAGGGGGCGGTGAGACCCAGTACTTC. The encoded protein is CASSFAGTGGGETQYF.